This T cell receptor beta chain was captured in a study of graft-versus-host responses after intestinal transplantation. Findings and limits, study-wide: The presence of high graft-versus-host to host-versus-graft clonal ratios in allografts characterized patients with graft-donor T cell macrochimerism. Recipient marrow harbored GvH clones, some of which surfaced first in ileum or blood.

Worth noting for this clone: Its antigen remains unknown.

Only in-frame clones appear in the TCRdb table, and some are missing; sequencing was by immunoSEQ multiplex PCR. The sample carries approximately 85,000 clones, around 93% recorded once. The sequencing used unstimulated CD8+ T cells sorted from spleen or lymph node cells, collected before transplant. The receptor comes from a human donor who was the organ donor for an intestinal transplant.

The CDR3 region has the DNA TGTGCCAGCAGCTTCTATTTCGCGGACACTGGCACCGGGGAGCTGTTTTTT. Protein: CASSFYFADTGTGELFF. The chain joins TRBV7-2 to TRBJ2-2; D might be TRBD1 (5 bases). Germline V CDR1 and CDR2: SGHTA, FQGNSA. Deletions cut 3 bases from V and 4 bases from J, with 18 bases between. CDR3 length: 17 residues.